These 6 T cell receptor beta chains were sequenced from one sample in a study of T cell repertoires in cytomegalovirus infection. TCRdb reanalysed the reads using MiXCR and keeps one entry per CDR3 protein. Of 150,000 to 200,000 distinct CDR3 sequences listed, 28% are singletons. The sequencing input was PBMCs. The receptors were gathered from a human donor in good health (CMV status not recorded). Some clones in this sample may be carry-over from other donors' samples.

The V call is TRBV12-3 or TRBV12-4, the J call TRBJ1-2; 8 positions agree with TRBD1. The CDR3 runs to 13 residues. V shed 10 bases and J 8 bases; nucleotides not matched to a gene: 12. CDR3 DNA: TGTGCCACATCGCTTCAGGGGGCTCGGGGCTACACCTTC. It specifies CATSLQGARGYTF.

This clonotype was observed a few times. V and J are TRBV19 and TRBJ2-1, with TRBD2 as a possible D gene (6 bases). CDR1 is LNHDA and CDR2 is SQIVND in the germline V gene (reference sequence). V was cut by 0 bases and J by 12 bases, with 12 bases left in between. The CDR3 extends over 13 amino acids. CDR3 sequence (DNA): TGTGCCAGTAGTATAGATCTTGGGACTCCGCAGTTCTTC. Amino acids: CASSIDLGTPQFF.

The rearrangement links TRBV29-1 to TRBJ1-1; D might be TRBD1 (5 bases). The CDR3 is made up of 13 amino acids. CDR1 and CDR2 (germline): SQVTM, ANQGSEA. V lost 0 bases and J lost 2, with 7 bases in between. CDR3 nucleotide sequence: TGCAGCGTTGAAGATACAGGTAACACTGAAGCTTTCTTT. It yields the protein CSVEDTGNTEAFF.

This clonotype was counted only a few times. The rearrangement links TRBV19 to TRBJ1-2; a possible D gene is TRBD1 (5 bases). Germline CDR1 reads LNHDA; CDR2 reads SQIVND (reference sequence). The V gene lost 7 bases and the J gene lost 0 bases, with 12 bases spanning the gap. The CDR3 is made up of 14 amino acids. The CDR3 loop reads CASNSGAANYGYTF. CDR3 sequence (DNA): TGTGCCAGTAACTCCGGGGCAGCTAACTATGGCTACACCTTC.

This clonotype showed up just a few times. The V gene is TRBV5-1, the J gene TRBJ1-1; possibly TRBD1 for D (5 bases). Trimming removed 6 bases from V and 1 base from J, with 10 bases in between. The CDR3 consists of 13 residues. The germline V gene encodes CDR1 SGHRS and CDR2 YFSETQ. CDR3 nucleotide sequence: TGCGCCAGCACCGGGCAGGGGAACACTGAAGCTTTCTTT. It specifies CASTGQGNTEAFF.

In its sample, this clonotype was seen a few times. The chain combines TRBV14 with TRBJ2-3; TRBD2 matches at 7 bases. CDR3 length: 16 amino acids. The germline V gene encodes CDR1 SGHDN and CDR2 FVKESK. Losses at the gene ends were 4 bases for V and 2 bases for J; bases not matched to a gene: 9. Here the CDR3 DNA reads TGTGCCAGCAGCCCTACGGGAGGCAGATCCACAGATACGCAGTATTTT. Protein: CASSPTGGRSTDTQYF.